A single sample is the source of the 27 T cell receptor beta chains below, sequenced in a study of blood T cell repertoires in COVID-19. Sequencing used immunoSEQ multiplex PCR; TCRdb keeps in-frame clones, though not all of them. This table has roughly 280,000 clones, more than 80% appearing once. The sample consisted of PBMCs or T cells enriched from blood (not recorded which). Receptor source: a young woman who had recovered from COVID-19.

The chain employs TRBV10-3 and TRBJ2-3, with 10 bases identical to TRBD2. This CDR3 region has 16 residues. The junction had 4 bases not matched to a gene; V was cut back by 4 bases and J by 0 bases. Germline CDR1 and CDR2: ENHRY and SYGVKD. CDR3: CAISGLAGVSTDTQYF. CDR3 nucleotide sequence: TGTGCCATCAGTGGGCTAGCGGGGGTAAGCACAGATACGCAGTATTTT.

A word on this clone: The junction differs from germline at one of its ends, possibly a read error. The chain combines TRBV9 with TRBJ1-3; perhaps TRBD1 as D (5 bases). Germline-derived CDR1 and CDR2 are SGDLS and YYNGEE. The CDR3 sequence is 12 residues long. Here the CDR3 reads CASSTLDGQLHF. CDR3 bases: TGTGCCAGCAGCACCTTGGACGGACAATTACATTTT.

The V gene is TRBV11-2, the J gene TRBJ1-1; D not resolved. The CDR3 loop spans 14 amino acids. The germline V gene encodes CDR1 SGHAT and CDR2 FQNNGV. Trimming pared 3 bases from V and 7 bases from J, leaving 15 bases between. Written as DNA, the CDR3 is TGTGCCAGCAGCTTCGGGTCAGTCAGTCTTGAAGCTTTCTTT. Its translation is CASSFGSVSLEAFF.

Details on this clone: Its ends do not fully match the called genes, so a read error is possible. CDR3 protein: CASSEARMGPF. As DNA, the CDR3 is TGTGCCAGCAGTGAAGCGCGTATGGGGCCCTTC. This chain joins TRBV6-1 and TRBJ1-2; the D gene is possibly TRBD1 (5 bases). CDR1 is MNHNS, CDR2 SASEGT, per germline. This CDR3 has 11 amino acids.

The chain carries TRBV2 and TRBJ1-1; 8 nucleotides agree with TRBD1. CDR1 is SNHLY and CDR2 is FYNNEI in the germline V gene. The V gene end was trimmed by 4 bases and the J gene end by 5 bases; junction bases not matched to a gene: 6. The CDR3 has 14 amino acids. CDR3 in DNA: TGTGCCAGCAGTGTGAACAGGGGGAGGACTGAAGCTTTCTTT. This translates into CASSVNRGRTEAFF.

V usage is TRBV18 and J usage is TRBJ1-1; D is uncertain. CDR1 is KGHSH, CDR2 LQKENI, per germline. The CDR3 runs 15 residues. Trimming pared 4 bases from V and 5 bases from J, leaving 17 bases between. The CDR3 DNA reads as TGTGCCAGCTCACTGCCGGGAGGAGTTGAGACTGAAGCTTTCTTT. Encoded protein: CASSLPGGVETEAFF.

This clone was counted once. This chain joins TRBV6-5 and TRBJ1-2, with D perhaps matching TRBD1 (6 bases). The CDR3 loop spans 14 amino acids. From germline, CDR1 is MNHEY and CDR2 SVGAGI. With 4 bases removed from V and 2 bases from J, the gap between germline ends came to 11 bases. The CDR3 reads CASSSYRVNYGYTF. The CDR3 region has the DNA TGTGCCAGCAGTTCTTACAGGGTAAACTATGGCTACACCTTC.

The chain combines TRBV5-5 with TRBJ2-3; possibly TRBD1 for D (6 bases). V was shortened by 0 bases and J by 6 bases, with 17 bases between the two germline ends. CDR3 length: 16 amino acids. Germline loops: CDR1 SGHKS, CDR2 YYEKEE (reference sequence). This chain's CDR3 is CASSLAVQGIGDTQYF. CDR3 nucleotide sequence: TGTGCCAGCAGCTTGGCCGTACAGGGTATAGGGGATACGCAGTATTTT.

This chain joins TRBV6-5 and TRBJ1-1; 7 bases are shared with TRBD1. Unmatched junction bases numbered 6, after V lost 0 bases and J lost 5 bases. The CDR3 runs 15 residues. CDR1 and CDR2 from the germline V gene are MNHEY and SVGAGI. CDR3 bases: TGTGCCAGCAGTTACTCGACAGGGACCGAGACTGAAGCTTTCTTT. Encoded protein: CASSYSTGTETEAFF.

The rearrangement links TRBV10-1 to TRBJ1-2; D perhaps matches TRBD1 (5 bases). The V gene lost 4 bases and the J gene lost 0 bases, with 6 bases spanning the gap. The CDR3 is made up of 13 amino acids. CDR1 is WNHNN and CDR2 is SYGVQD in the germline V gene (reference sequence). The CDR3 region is CASSVGPNYGYTF. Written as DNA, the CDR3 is TGCGCCAGCAGTGTGGGGCCTAACTATGGCTACACCTTC.

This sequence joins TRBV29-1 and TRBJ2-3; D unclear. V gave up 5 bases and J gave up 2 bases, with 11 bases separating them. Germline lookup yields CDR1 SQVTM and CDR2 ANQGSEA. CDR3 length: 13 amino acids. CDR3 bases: TGCAGCGTTTTGAGACAAGTCACAGATACGCAGTATTTT. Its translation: CSVLRQVTDTQYF.

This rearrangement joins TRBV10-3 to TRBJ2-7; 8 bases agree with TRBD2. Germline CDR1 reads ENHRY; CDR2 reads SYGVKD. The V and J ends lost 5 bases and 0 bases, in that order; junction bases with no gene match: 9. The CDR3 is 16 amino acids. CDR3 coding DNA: TGTGCCATCAGTCGAAGCCAGCGGGGGAACTCCTACGAGCAGTACTTC. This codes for CAISRSQRGNSYEQYF.

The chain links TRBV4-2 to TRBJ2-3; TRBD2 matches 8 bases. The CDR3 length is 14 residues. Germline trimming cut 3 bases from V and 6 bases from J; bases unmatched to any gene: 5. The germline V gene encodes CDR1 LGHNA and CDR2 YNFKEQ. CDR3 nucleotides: TGTGCCAGCAGCCAGTCGGGGGGGCCCGATACGCAGTATTTT. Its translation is CASSQSGGPDTQYF.

In nucleotides, the CDR3 is TGTGCCACGGCCACATCCGGGACAGAAAAACTGTTTTTT. This codes for CATATSGTEKLFF. The rearrangement uses TRBV15 and TRBJ1-4; TRBD1 is a possible D gene (6 bases). Trimming took 9 bases from V and 8 from J, leaving 16 bases between them. The length of the CDR3 is 13 residues. The germline gives CDR1 LNHNV, CDR2 YYDKDF (reference sequence).

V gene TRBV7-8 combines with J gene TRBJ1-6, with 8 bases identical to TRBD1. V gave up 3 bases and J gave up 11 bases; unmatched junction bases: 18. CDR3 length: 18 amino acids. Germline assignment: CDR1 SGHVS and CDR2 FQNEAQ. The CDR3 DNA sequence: TGTGCCAGCAGCTTGGGTAGGCAGGGGGCGAGGTGGGACCCACCCCTCCACTTT. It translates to CASSLGRQGARWDPPLHF.

CDR3: CASSVELAGGPQYF. The CDR3 DNA is TGTGCCAGCAGCGTAGAACTAGCGGGGGGGCCGCAGTACTTC. The gene calls are TRBV9 and TRBJ2-5, with 13 nucleotides matching TRBD2. Trimming removed 0 bases from V and 11 bases from J; junction bases left unmatched: 4. The CDR3 has 14 residues. CDR1 SGDLS and CDR2 YYNGEE come from the germline V gene.

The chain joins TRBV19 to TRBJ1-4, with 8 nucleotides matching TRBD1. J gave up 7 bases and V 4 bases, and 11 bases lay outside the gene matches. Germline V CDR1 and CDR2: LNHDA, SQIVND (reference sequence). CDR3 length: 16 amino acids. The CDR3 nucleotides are TGTGCCAGTAGTAAACGCCGACAGGGGATGGTTGAAAAACTGTTTTTT. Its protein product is CASSKRRQGMVEKLFF.

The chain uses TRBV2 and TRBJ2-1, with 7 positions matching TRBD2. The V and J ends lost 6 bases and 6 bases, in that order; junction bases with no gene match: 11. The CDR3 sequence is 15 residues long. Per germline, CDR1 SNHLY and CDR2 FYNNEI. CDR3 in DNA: TGTGCCAGCAGACCCCGGGACCCGGGGGGCAATGAGCAGTTCTTC. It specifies CASRPRDPGGNEQFF.

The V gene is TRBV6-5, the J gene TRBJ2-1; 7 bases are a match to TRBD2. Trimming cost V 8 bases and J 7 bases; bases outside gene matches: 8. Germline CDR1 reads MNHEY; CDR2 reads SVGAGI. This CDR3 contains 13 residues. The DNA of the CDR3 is TGTGCCAGCCGGGTGGGGAGGGCTAATGAGCAGTTCTTC. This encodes CASRVGRANEQFF.

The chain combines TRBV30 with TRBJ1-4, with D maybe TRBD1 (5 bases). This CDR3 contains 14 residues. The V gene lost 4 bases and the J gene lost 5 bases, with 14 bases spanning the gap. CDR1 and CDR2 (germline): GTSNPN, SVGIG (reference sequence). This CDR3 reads CAWTPDRRNEKLFF. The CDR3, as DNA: TGTGCCTGGACCCCCGACAGAAGGAATGAAAAACTGTTTTTT.

The CDR3 DNA reads TGCGCCAGCAGTCAATCACGGTCGACAGGGGTAGGCGAGCAGTACTTC. Translating it yields CASSQSRSTGVGEQYF. The chain employs TRBV23-1 and TRBJ2-7, with 8 bases aligning to TRBD1. TRBV23-1 is assigned to the ORF class and has an uncertain function. This CDR3 has 16 residues. Unmatched junction bases numbered 10, after V lost 0 bases and J lost 6 bases.

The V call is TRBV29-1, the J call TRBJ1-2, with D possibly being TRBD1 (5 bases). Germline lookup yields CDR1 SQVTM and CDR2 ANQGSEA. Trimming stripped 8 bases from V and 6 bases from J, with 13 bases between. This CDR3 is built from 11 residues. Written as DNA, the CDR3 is TGCAGCTCCCAGGGTGCAGATGGCTACACCTTC. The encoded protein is CSSQGADGYTF.

The CDR3 sequence is CASSFQGSNTEAFF. CDR3 in DNA: TGCGCCAGCAGCTTTCAGGGGTCGAACACTGAAGCTTTCTTT. The chain has TRBV5-1 and TRBJ1-1; tentative D call: TRBD1 (6 bases). Germline-derived CDR1 and CDR2 are SGHRS and YFSETQ. This CDR3 is 14 amino acids long. Trimming took off 2 bases at V and 1 base at J, with 9 bases between the two ends.

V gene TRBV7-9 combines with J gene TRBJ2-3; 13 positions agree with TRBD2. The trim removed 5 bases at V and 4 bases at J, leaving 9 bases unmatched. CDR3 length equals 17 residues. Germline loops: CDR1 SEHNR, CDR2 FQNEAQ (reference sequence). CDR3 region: CASSRKTSGGKADTQYF. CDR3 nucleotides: TGTGCCAGCAGCCGAAAGACTAGCGGGGGGAAGGCAGATACGCAGTATTTT.

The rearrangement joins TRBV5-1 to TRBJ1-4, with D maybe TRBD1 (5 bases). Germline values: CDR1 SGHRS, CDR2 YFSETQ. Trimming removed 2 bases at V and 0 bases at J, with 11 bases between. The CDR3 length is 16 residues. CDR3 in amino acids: CASSLGDSATNEKLFF. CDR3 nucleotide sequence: TGCGCCAGCAGCTTAGGGGATTCTGCAACTAATGAAAAACTGTTTTTT.

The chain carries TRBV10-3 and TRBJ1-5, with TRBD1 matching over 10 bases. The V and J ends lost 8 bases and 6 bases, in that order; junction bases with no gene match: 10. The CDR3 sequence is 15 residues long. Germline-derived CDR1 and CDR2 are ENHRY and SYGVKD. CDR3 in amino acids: CAIGSGQGVGQPQHF. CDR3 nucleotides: TGTGCCATCGGGTCCGGACAGGGGGTTGGTCAGCCCCAGCATTTT.

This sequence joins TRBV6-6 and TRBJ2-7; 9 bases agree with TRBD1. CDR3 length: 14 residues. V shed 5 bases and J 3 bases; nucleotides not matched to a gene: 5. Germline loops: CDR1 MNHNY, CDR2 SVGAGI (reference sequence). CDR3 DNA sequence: TGTGCCAGCAGTGCCCAGGGACAGGGCTACGAGCAGTACTTC. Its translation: CASSAQGQGYEQYF.